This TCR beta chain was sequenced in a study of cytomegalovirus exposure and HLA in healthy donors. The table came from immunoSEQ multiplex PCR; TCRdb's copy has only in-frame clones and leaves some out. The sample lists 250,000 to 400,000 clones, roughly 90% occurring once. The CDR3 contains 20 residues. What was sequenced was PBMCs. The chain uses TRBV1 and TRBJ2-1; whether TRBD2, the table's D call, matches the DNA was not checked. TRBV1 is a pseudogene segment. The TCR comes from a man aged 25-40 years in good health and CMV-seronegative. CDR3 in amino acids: CTSSQRPLAELAGYDNEQFF. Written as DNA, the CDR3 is TGCACCAGCAGCCAGAGGCCGCTGGCGGAACTAGCGGGGTATGACAATGAGCAGTTCTTC.